This T cell receptor (beta chain) derives from a study of blood T cell repertoires in COVID-19. In the study overall: T cells, B-cell-depleted T cells, or PBMCs provided the cDNA or gDNA that served as material.

Per germline, CDR1 SGHDT and CDR2 YYEEEE. Trimming stripped 7 bases from V and 5 bases from J, with 18 bases between. The CDR3 totals 15 residues. Here immunoSEQ multiplex PCR was the method, and the copy in TCRdb shows in-frame clones only, minus some. This table holds about 210,000 clones, 92% found once. This rearrangement joins TRBV5-6 to TRBJ2-2; perhaps TRBD1 as D (6 bases). The sequenced sample was peripheral blood. This clonotype was sampled from a man aged 25 to 40 with acute or convalescent COVID-19. The CDR3 nucleotides are TGTGCCAGCCAGAGGGGGTCGTTGGAGACCGGGGAGCTGTTTTTT. Its protein product is CASQRGSLETGELFF.